Listed below are T cell receptor beta chains from one sample, sequenced in a study of cytotoxic CD8 clonotypes in ibrutinib-treated CLL. TCRdb's table, derived via immunoSEQ multiplex PCR, lists solely in-frame clones and lacks some. Of some 200,000 clones in the sample, roughly 72% are singletons; the top ten hold about an eighth. The sequencing here drew on PBMCs, taken after 24 months of ibrutinib treatment. These receptors were obtained from a human donor with chronic lymphocytic leukemia. Each CDR3 is given with its conserved first and last residue. The D gene is left open where the match is weak. The listing skips clone size in some rows; elsewhere it reads once, few, many or a size class.

D	V	J	size	DNA	CDR3
.	TRBV18	TRBJ2-3	.	TGTGCCAGCTCAACCAGCCGACAGCCAGATACGCAGTATTTT	CASSTSRQPDTQYF
TRBD2	TRBV5-1	TRBJ2-5	.	TGCGCCAGCAGCTCGGGACTAGCGGGAGGGCCTGGGGAGACCCAGTACTTC	CASSSGLAGGPGETQYF
.	TRBV27	TRBJ1-5	.	TGTGCCAGCAGTCCCATCCTTAGCAATCAGCCCCAGCATTTT	CASSPILSNQPQHF
TRBD1	TRBV7-9	TRBJ1-4	.	TGTGCCAGCAGCCGGTTCGGGACAGCTAATGAAAAACTGTTTTTT	CASSRFGTANEKLFF
.	TRBV4-3	TRBJ1-2	.	TGCGCCAGCAGCCAAGGGGGAGGACTCTATGGCTACACCTTC	CASSQGGGLYGYTF
.	TRBV11-1	TRBJ2-7	.	TGTGCCAGCACCCCCGGTCCCTTCCAAGGCCACGAGCAGTACTTC	CASTPGPFQGHEQYF
.	TRBV11-2	TRBJ2-7	.	TGTGCCAGCAGCTTACTGGCTAGCGCTTACTACGAGCAGTACTTC	CASSLLASAYYEQYF
.	TRBV5-1	TRBJ2-7	once	TGCGCCAGCAGCTTGGTGGGTTCAGGCTCCTACGAGCAGTACTTC	CASSLVGSGSYEQYF
TRBD1	TRBV4-3	TRBJ2-7	.	TGCGCCAGCAGCCAGGGGACAGGGTACGAGCAGTACTTC	CASSQGTGYEQYF
TRBD2	TRBV6-6	TRBJ2-7	.	TGTGCCAGCAGTTGGACTAGCGGAAGCTCCTACGAGCAGTACTTC	CASSWTSGSSYEQYF